The sequence of this TCR beta chain was determined in a study of T cell repertoires in cytomegalovirus infection. Across the whole study: From public TCR beta signatures came an indication of both CMV infection and matching HLA type. Broader study findings: Clonotype analysis showed dominance of the ex vivo response by HLA-C-restricted CMV-specific TCR beta clonotypes. Cumulative public TCR beta family frequency identified CMV carriers with the relevant HLA.

CDR1 and CDR2 from the germline V gene are MDHEN and SYDVKM. This CDR3 comprises 15 residues. Trimming removed 6 bases at V and 1 base at J, with 15 bases between. TCRdb reanalysed the reads using MiXCR and keeps one entry per CDR3 protein. The data show 650,000 to 900,000 distinct CDR3 sequences, roughly 28% seen once. This clonotype was seen only a few times. Antigen specificity is unknown. Specimen: cultured CD8+ T cells from PBMCs, collected from culture after CMV antigen stimulation. This rearrangement joins TRBV28 to TRBJ1-1; no clear D gene. The clonotype comes from a human donor in good health (CMV status not recorded). Some clones in this sample may be carry-over from other donors' samples. The DNA of the CDR3 is TGTGCCAGCAGCTGGTACAGCCTAGCGAACACTGAAGCTTTCTTT. As protein: CASSWYSLANTEAFF. Using reference TRBV28 and TRBJ1-1 for the parts outside the CDR3, the full variable domain is DVKVTQSSRYLVKRTGEKVFLECVQDMDHENMFWYRQDPGLGLRLIYFSYDVKMKEKGDIPEGYSVSREKKERFSLILESASTNQTSMYLCASSWYSLANTEAFFGQGTRLTVV.